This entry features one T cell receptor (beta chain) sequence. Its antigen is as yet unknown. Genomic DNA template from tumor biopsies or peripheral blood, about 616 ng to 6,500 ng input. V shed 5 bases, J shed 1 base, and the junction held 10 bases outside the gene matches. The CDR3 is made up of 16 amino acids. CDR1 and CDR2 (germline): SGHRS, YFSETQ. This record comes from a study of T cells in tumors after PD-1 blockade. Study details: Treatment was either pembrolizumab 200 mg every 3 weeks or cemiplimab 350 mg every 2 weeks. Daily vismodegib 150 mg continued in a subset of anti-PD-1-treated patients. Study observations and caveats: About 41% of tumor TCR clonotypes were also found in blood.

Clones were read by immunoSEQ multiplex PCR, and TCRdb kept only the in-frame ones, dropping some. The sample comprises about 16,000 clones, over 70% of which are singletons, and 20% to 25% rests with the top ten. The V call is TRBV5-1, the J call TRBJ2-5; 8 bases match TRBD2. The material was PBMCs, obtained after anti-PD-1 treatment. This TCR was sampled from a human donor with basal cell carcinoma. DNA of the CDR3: TGCGCCAGCAGTTCCAGCGGGGGTCCTCCCCAAGAGACCCAGTACTTC. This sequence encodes CASSSSGGPPQETQYF.